The clone carrying this T cell receptor (beta chain) has ten or more counts. This CDR3 has 13 residues. V was trimmed by 2 bases and J by 7 bases, leaving 11 bases between them. The investigators amplified TCR beta CDR3 regions from RNA transcripts. The TCR CDR3 first-round RT-PCR relied on the HTBI primer set. TCRdb reprocessed the multiplex PCR reads with MiXCR, giving one entry per CDR3 protein. The profile shows roughly 300,000 distinct CDR3 sequences, approximately 26% of them singletons. The sample of blood was obtained at first hyperthyroidism diagnosis (before any ophthalmopathy symptoms). These data belong to a study of T cells in Graves' hyperthyroidism and ophthalmopathy.

This rearrangement joins TRBV12-3 or TRBV12-4 to TRBJ1-2; D call uncertain. The receptor's source is a man aged 35 to 55 with Graves' hyperthyroidism that later progressed to Graves' ophthalmopathy. Material: blood. The CDR3 sequence is CASSLQVVVGYTF. CDR3 DNA: TGTGCCAGCAGTTTACAAGTCGTGGTTGGCTACACCTTC.